The rows below give T cell receptor beta chains drawn from one sample of a study of breast tumors, draining lymph nodes, adjacent tissues. TCRdb processed the multiplex PCR reads anew with MiXCR; each CDR3 protein has one entry. The sample holds hundreds of thousands of distinct CDR3 sequences; about 30% are singletons and the top ten take around 1.4%. The sequenced material came from axillary lymph node tissue. Receptor source: a female donor with breast cancer. Some clones in this sample may be carry-over from other donors' samples. Both conserved end residues are part of each CDR3. Fields, in order: clone size, V gene, CDR3 length, J gene, D gene, CDR3 protein, CDR3 DNA. A D gene is named only where the DNA matches it firmly. Not all rows give a size; the values are once, few, many and, for expanded clones, a class.

abundance: many; v_gene: TRBV12-3/TRBV12-4; len: 14; j_gene: TRBJ1-3; d_gene: TRBD1; CDR3aa: CASLDRDPGNTIYF; CDR3nt: TGTGCCAGCCTAGACAGGGACCCAGGAAACACCATATATTTT
abundance: many; v_gene: TRBV19; len: 15; j_gene: TRBJ2-1; d_gene: NA; CDR3aa: CASSISVLRVYEQFF; CDR3nt: TGTGCCAGTAGTATTAGCGTCCTGAGGGTCTATGAGCAGTTCTTC
abundance: NA; v_gene: TRBV5-1; len: 13; j_gene: TRBJ1-1; d_gene: NA; CDR3aa: CASSGDGHTEAFF; CDR3nt: TGCGCCAGCAGCGGGGACGGTCACACTGAAGCTTTCTTT
abundance: NA; v_gene: TRBV24-1; len: 13; j_gene: TRBJ1-2; d_gene: NA; CDR3aa: CATSDRGSYGYTF; CDR3nt: TGTGCCACCAGTGACAGGGGATCCTATGGCTACACCTTC
abundance: many; v_gene: TRBV14; len: 13; j_gene: TRBJ1-5; d_gene: NA; CDR3aa: CASSQGRAQPQHF; CDR3nt: TGTGCCAGCAGCCAAGGTCGGGCTCAGCCCCAGCATTTT
abundance: NA; v_gene: TRBV29-1; len: 13; j_gene: TRBJ2-1; d_gene: TRBD2; CDR3aa: CITSGRGYNEQFF; CDR3nt: TGCATAACGAGCGGGAGAGGATACAATGAGCAGTTCTTC
abundance: many; v_gene: TRBV6-4; len: 17; j_gene: TRBJ2-2; d_gene: TRBD2; CDR3aa: CASSRLAGGKETGELFF; CDR3nt: TGTGCCAGCAGCCGACTAGCGGGAGGGAAGGAGACCGGGGAGCTGTTTTTT
abundance: many; v_gene: TRBV27; len: 14; j_gene: TRBJ2-2; d_gene: NA; CDR3aa: CASSPTSRTGELFF; CDR3nt: TGTGCCAGCAGTCCCACCTCACGGACCGGGGAGCTGTTTTTT
abundance: many; v_gene: TRBV19; len: 15; j_gene: TRBJ2-7; d_gene: TRBD1; CDR3aa: CASSTQDRGGYEQYF; CDR3nt: TGTGCCAGTAGTACCCAAGACAGGGGAGGCTACGAGCAGTACTTC
abundance: many; v_gene: TRBV19; len: 15; j_gene: TRBJ2-3; d_gene: TRBD2; CDR3aa: CASDRAGGPSDTQYF; CDR3nt: TGTGCCAGCGACCGAGCGGGAGGGCCGTCAGATACGCAGTATTTT
abundance: many; v_gene: TRBV15; len: 14; j_gene: TRBJ2-7; d_gene: NA; CDR3aa: CATSRKASSYEQYF; CDR3nt: TGTGCCACCAGCAGAAAGGCGAGCTCCTACGAGCAGTACTTC
abundance: many; v_gene: TRBV29-1; len: 12; j_gene: TRBJ2-1; d_gene: NA; CDR3aa: CSVSLVGDEQFF; CDR3nt: TGCAGCGTGTCCTTGGTCGGGGATGAGCAGTTCTTC
abundance: many; v_gene: TRBV5-1; len: 14; j_gene: TRBJ2-7; d_gene: NA; CDR3aa: CASSWPTVSYEQYF; CDR3nt: TGCGCCAGCAGCTGGCCGACAGTCTCCTACGAGCAGTACTTC
abundance: NA; v_gene: TRBV3-1; len: 16; j_gene: TRBJ2-3; d_gene: TRBD2; CDR3aa: CASSQVLAGGTDTQYF; CDR3nt: TGTGCCAGCAGCCAAGTGTTAGCGGGAGGTACAGATACGCAGTATTTT
abundance: few; v_gene: TRBV19; len: 13; j_gene: TRBJ1-1; d_gene: NA; CDR3aa: CASKQLDNTEAFF; CDR3nt: TGTGCCAGTAAACAACTAGATAACACTGAAGCTTTCTTT
abundance: NA; v_gene: TRBV9; len: 16; j_gene: TRBJ2-5; d_gene: NA; CDR3aa: CASSVGAGLEEETQYF; CDR3nt: TGTGCCAGCAGCGTAGGGGCAGGCTTGGAAGAAGAGACCCAGTACTTC
abundance: many; v_gene: TRBV12-3/TRBV12-4; len: 12; j_gene: TRBJ1-6; d_gene: NA; CDR3aa: CASSSSNSPLHF; CDR3nt: TGTGCCAGCAGTTCGAGCAATTCACCCCTCCACTTT
abundance: many; v_gene: TRBV5-1; len: 14; j_gene: TRBJ2-3; d_gene: NA; CDR3aa: CASSLVASTDTQYF; CDR3nt: TGCGCCAGCAGCTTGGTAGCGAGCACAGATACGCAGTATTTT
abundance: NA; v_gene: TRBV12-3/TRBV12-4; len: 14; j_gene: TRBJ2-6; d_gene: NA; CDR3aa: CASRRDLGANVLTF; CDR3nt: TGTGCCAGCAGACGGGACTTGGGGGCCAACGTCCTGACTTTC
abundance: many; v_gene: TRBV9; len: 15; j_gene: TRBJ2-7; d_gene: NA; CDR3aa: CASSVGASESYEQYF; CDR3nt: TGTGCCAGCAGCGTAGGAGCTAGCGAGTCCTACGAGCAGTACTTC
abundance: many; v_gene: TRBV20-1; len: 14; j_gene: TRBJ1-4; d_gene: NA; CDR3aa: CSARDSRGGEKLFF; CDR3nt: TGCAGTGCTAGAGATTCTAGGGGAGGTGAAAAACTGTTTTTT
abundance: many; v_gene: TRBV20-1; len: 14; j_gene: TRBJ1-4; d_gene: TRBD1; CDR3aa: CSAVRQGYNEKLFF; CDR3nt: TGCAGTGCTGTGAGACAGGGTTATAATGAAAAACTGTTTTTT
abundance: many; v_gene: TRBV5-1; len: 13; j_gene: TRBJ2-7; d_gene: TRBD1; CDR3aa: CASSRTGGSEQYF; CDR3nt: TGCGCCAGCAGCCGGACAGGGGGAAGCGAGCAGTACTTC
abundance: many; v_gene: TRBV6-2/TRBV6-3; len: 15; j_gene: TRBJ2-3; d_gene: NA; CDR3aa: CASSTGGGLGGTQYF; CDR3nt: TGTGCCAGCAGCACGGGAGGGGGCTTAGGAGGTACGCAGTATTTT
abundance: NA; v_gene: TRBV9; len: 14; j_gene: TRBJ1-1; d_gene: TRBD1; CDR3aa: CASNRQGGGTEAFF; CDR3nt: TGTGCCAGCAATAGACAGGGGGGAGGCACTGAAGCTTTCTTT
abundance: NA; v_gene: TRBV2; len: 15; j_gene: TRBJ2-3; d_gene: NA; CDR3aa: CASSPLGGASDTQYF; CDR3nt: TGTGCCAGCAGCCCCCTTGGGGGCGCGTCAGATACGCAGTATTTT
abundance: many; v_gene: TRBV7-3; len: 13; j_gene: TRBJ2-1; d_gene: NA; CDR3aa: CASSLIGIHEQFF; CDR3nt: TGTGCCAGCAGCTTAATTGGCATCCATGAGCAGTTCTTC
abundance: NA; v_gene: TRBV30; len: 13; j_gene: TRBJ1-6; d_gene: NA; CDR3aa: CAWSIHSNSPLHF; CDR3nt: TGTGCCTGGAGTATACATAGCAATTCACCCCTCCACTTT
abundance: few; v_gene: TRBV30; len: 15; j_gene: TRBJ1-1; d_gene: NA; CDR3aa: CAWSVRKGPGTEAFF; CDR3nt: TGTGCCTGGAGTGTAAGGAAGGGACCGGGCACTGAAGCTTTCTTT
abundance: many; v_gene: TRBV7-3; len: 16; j_gene: TRBJ2-1; d_gene: TRBD2; CDR3aa: CASSLTRTSGNNEQFF; CDR3nt: TGTGCCAGCAGCTTAACTCGGACTAGCGGGAACAATGAGCAGTTCTTC
abundance: NA; v_gene: TRBV14; len: 13; j_gene: TRBJ2-7; d_gene: NA; CDR3aa: CASSQRASLEQYF; CDR3nt: TGTGCCAGCAGCCAACGGGCTTCCCTCGAGCAGTACTTC
abundance: NA; v_gene: TRBV15; len: 15; j_gene: TRBJ2-1; d_gene: TRBD2; CDR3aa: CATSRESGRINEQFF; CDR3nt: TGTGCCACCAGCAGAGAAAGCGGGAGGATCAATGAGCAGTTCTTC
abundance: many; v_gene: TRBV25-1; len: 14; j_gene: TRBJ1-4; d_gene: NA; CDR3aa: CASSERITNEKLFF; CDR3nt: TGTGCCAGCAGTGAAAGGATCACTAATGAAAAACTGTTTTTT
abundance: NA; v_gene: TRBV9; len: 14; j_gene: TRBJ2-1; d_gene: TRBD2; CDR3aa: CASSGLAGRNEQFF; CDR3nt: TGTGCCAGCAGCGGACTAGCGGGAAGGAATGAGCAGTTCTTC
abundance: NA; v_gene: TRBV7-9; len: 15; j_gene: TRBJ2-3; d_gene: NA; CDR3aa: CASSFPISSTDTQYF; CDR3nt: TGTGCCAGCAGCTTTCCCATTTCTAGCACAGATACGCAGTATTTT
abundance: many; v_gene: TRBV20-1; len: 14; j_gene: TRBJ1-2; d_gene: NA; CDR3aa: CSAEEGVRVGGYTF; CDR3nt: TGCAGTGCTGAAGAAGGGGTCAGGGTTGGTGGCTACACCTTC
abundance: many; v_gene: TRBV5-1; len: 16; j_gene: TRBJ2-7; d_gene: TRBD2; CDR3aa: CASRANPSGSPGEQYF; CDR3nt: TGCGCCAGCAGAGCGAATCCTAGCGGGAGCCCCGGCGAGCAGTACTTC
abundance: many; v_gene: TRBV12-3/TRBV12-4; len: 14; j_gene: TRBJ2-5; d_gene: NA; CDR3aa: CASSSVQGRQTQYF; CDR3nt: TGTGCCAGCAGTTCCGTCCAGGGCAGGCAGACCCAGTACTTC
abundance: many; v_gene: TRBV3-1; len: 15; j_gene: TRBJ2-1; d_gene: TRBD2; CDR3aa: CASSQLAGGYNEQFF; CDR3nt: TGTGCCAGCAGCCAGTTAGCGGGAGGGTACAATGAGCAGTTCTTC
abundance: many; v_gene: TRBV7-9; len: 13; j_gene: TRBJ2-7; d_gene: TRBD1; CDR3aa: CASSRDRTYEQYF; CDR3nt: TGTGCCAGCAGCCGGGACAGAACCTACGAGCAGTACTTC
abundance: once; v_gene: TRBV29-1; len: 11; j_gene: TRBJ2-1; d_gene: NA; CDR3aa: CSGRGDNEQFF; CDR3nt: TGCAGCGGGAGAGGGGACAATGAGCAGTTCTTC
abundance: NA; v_gene: TRBV11-1; len: 15; j_gene: TRBJ2-4; d_gene: NA; CDR3aa: CASSQFGGSKNIQYF; CDR3nt: TGTGCCAGCAGCCAATTTGGGGGGTCCAAAAACATTCAGTACTTC
abundance: NA; v_gene: TRBV6-6; len: 14; j_gene: TRBJ1-1; d_gene: TRBD1; CDR3aa: CASIAGGPNTEAFF; CDR3nt: TGTGCCAGCATTGCAGGGGGACCGAACACTGAAGCTTTCTTT
abundance: many; v_gene: TRBV30; len: 14; j_gene: TRBJ2-7; d_gene: NA; CDR3aa: CAWSVRAPPYEQYF; CDR3nt: TGTGCCTGGAGTGTACGCGCCCCGCCCTACGAGCAGTACTTC
abundance: NA; v_gene: TRBV18; len: 14; j_gene: TRBJ1-1; d_gene: NA; CDR3aa: CASSPKFGDTEAFF; CDR3nt: TGTGCCAGCTCACCAAAGTTTGGAGACACTGAAGCTTTCTTT
abundance: many; v_gene: TRBV2; len: 14; j_gene: TRBJ1-5; d_gene: NA; CDR3aa: CASSERAVNQPQHF; CDR3nt: TGTGCCAGCAGTGAAAGGGCCGTAAATCAGCCCCAGCATTTT
abundance: NA; v_gene: TRBV7-9; len: 13; j_gene: TRBJ2-2; d_gene: NA; CDR3aa: CASSVRSGGELFF; CDR3nt: TGTGCCAGCAGCGTACGAAGCGGGGGGGAGCTGTTTTTT
abundance: few; v_gene: TRBV5-5; len: 15; j_gene: TRBJ2-5; d_gene: TRBD2; CDR3aa: CTSGLAGARQETQYF; CDR3nt: TGTACCAGCGGGCTAGCGGGAGCACGGCAAGAGACCCAGTACTTC
abundance: many; v_gene: TRBV4-1; len: 14; j_gene: TRBJ2-1; d_gene: TRBD2; CDR3aa: CASSQDSGLVKQFF; CDR3nt: TGCGCCAGCAGCCAAGATTCCGGACTAGTCAAGCAGTTCTTC
abundance: many; v_gene: TRBV11-1; len: 16; j_gene: TRBJ2-7; d_gene: NA; CDR3aa: CASSKQQATSSYEQYF; CDR3nt: TGTGCCAGCAGTAAGCAGCAGGCCACAAGCTCCTACGAGCAGTACTTC
abundance: many; v_gene: TRBV19; len: 14; j_gene: TRBJ2-7; d_gene: NA; CDR3aa: CASSMAIGSYEQYF; CDR3nt: TGTGCCAGTAGTATGGCTATAGGGAGCTACGAGCAGTACTTC
abundance: many; v_gene: TRBV7-9; len: 15; j_gene: TRBJ2-5; d_gene: TRBD2; CDR3aa: CASSLASSGKETQYF; CDR3nt: TGTGCCAGCAGCTTAGCCTCTAGCGGGAAAGAGACCCAGTACTTC
abundance: few; v_gene: TRBV6-2/TRBV6-3; len: 14; j_gene: TRBJ2-1; d_gene: TRBD2; CDR3aa: CASSHSRLANEQFF; CDR3nt: TGTGCCAGCAGTCACTCGAGACTAGCGAATGAGCAGTTCTTC
abundance: many; v_gene: TRBV18; len: 15; j_gene: TRBJ2-5; d_gene: NA; CDR3aa: CASSPFARNQETQYF; CDR3nt: TGTGCCAGCTCACCCTTCGCGCGGAACCAAGAGACCCAGTACTTC
abundance: many; v_gene: TRBV11-2; len: 15; j_gene: TRBJ2-5; d_gene: NA; CDR3aa: CASSQAGRSWETQYF; CDR3nt: TGTGCCAGCAGTCAGGCAGGTCGATCGTGGGAGACCCAGTACTTC
abundance: many; v_gene: TRBV12-3/TRBV12-4; len: 18; j_gene: TRBJ2-1; d_gene: TRBD2; CDR3aa: CASSLLLVGLAGGDEQFF; CDR3nt: TGTGCCAGCAGTTTACTTTTGGTGGGACTAGCGGGGGGCGATGAGCAGTTCTTC
abundance: many; v_gene: TRBV28; len: 12; j_gene: TRBJ1-2; d_gene: TRBD1; CDR3aa: CATLDRVYGYTF; CDR3nt: TGTGCCACCCTTGACAGGGTCTATGGCTACACCTTC
abundance: many; v_gene: TRBV5-8; len: 10; j_gene: TRBJ2-5; d_gene: NA; CDR3aa: CASSSPPQYF; CDR3nt: TGTGCCAGCAGCTCGCCCCCCCAGTACTTC
abundance: many; v_gene: TRBV20-1; len: 14; j_gene: TRBJ1-5; d_gene: TRBD1; CDR3aa: CSANQGTVNQPQHF; CDR3nt: TGCAGTGCTAACCAAGGGACAGTCAATCAGCCCCAGCATTTT
abundance: NA; v_gene: TRBV9; len: 15; j_gene: TRBJ2-5; d_gene: NA; CDR3aa: CASSAGAGGGDTQYF; CDR3nt: TGTGCCAGCAGCGCGGGAGCCGGGGGCGGGGATACGCAGTACTTC